This T cell receptor beta chain originates from a study of PD-1 blockade in classical Hodgkin lymphoma. Worth noting for this clone: Its specificity is unknown.

Findings and limits, study-wide: Baseline diversity was lower in partial responders and progressors than complete responders. Newly diagnosed patients were reported to start with lower TCR diversity than healthy donors.

The CDR3 consists of 16 residues. Germline lookup yields CDR1 SNHLY and CDR2 FYNNEI. V trimming: 5 bases; J trimming: 10 bases; junction bases outside the gene matches: 14. Clones were read by immunoSEQ multiplex PCR, and TCRdb kept only the in-frame ones, dropping some. The table includes about 25,000 clones, roughly 80% detected once. Time point meaning: cycle 4 day 1 (C4D1), after 6 weeks of nivolumab. No patient escaped relapse after autologous stem cell transplantation, and brentuximab vedotin exposure varied. Magnetic negative selection of thawed PBMCs was the method by which CD4+ T cells were purified. The patients, who had relapsed/refractory classical Hodgkin lymphoma, achieved best responses of complete response, partial response or progressive disease.

Sequencing used CD4+ T cells from blood, obtained before the fourth cycle of nivolumab. The receptor comes from a human donor with classical Hodgkin lymphoma. The rearrangement joins TRBV2 to TRBJ1-6, with 7 bases matching TRBD1. Written as DNA, the CDR3 is TGTGCCAGCAGTACCGCCGGGACAGCAGGCTGGTCACCCCTCCACTTT. Translating gives CASSTAGTAGWSPLHF. Complete variable domain (other parts from reference TRBV2 and TRBJ1-6): EPEVTQTPSHQVTQMGQEVILRCVPISNHLYFYWYRQILGQKVEFLVSFYNNEISEKSEIFDDQFSVERPDGSNFTLKIRSTKLEDSAMYFCASSTAGTAGWSPLHFGNGTRLTVT.